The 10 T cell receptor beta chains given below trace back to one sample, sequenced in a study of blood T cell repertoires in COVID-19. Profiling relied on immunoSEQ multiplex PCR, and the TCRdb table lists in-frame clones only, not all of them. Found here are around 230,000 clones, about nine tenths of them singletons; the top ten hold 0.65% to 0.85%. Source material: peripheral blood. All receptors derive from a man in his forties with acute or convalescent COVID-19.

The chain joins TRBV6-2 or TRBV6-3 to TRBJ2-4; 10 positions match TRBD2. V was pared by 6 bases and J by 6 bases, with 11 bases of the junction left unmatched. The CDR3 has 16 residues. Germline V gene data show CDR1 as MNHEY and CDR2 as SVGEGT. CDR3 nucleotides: TGTGCCAGCAGCTCTTCTCTAGCGGGAGAGGGAAACATTCAGTACTTC. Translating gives CASSSSLAGEGNIQYF.

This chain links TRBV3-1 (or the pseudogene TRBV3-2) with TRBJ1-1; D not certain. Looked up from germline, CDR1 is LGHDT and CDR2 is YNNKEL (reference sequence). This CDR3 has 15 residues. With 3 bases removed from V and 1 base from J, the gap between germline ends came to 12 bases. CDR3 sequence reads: CASSHFLRRNTEAFF. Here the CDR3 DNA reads TGTGCCAGCAGCCATTTCTTACGGAGGAACACTGAAGCTTTCTTT.

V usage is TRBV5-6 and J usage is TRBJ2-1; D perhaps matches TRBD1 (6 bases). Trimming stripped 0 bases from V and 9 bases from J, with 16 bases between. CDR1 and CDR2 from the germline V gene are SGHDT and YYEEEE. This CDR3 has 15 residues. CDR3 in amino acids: CASSLDPPGVSEQFF. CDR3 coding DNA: TGTGCCAGCAGCTTGGATCCTCCAGGGGTAAGTGAGCAGTTCTTC.

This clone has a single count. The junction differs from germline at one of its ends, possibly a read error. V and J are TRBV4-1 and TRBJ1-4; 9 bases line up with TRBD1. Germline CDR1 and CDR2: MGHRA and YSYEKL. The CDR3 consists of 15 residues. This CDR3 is CASSQMWDRDYATHF. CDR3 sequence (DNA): TGCGCCAGCAGCCAAATGTGGGACAGGGATTACGCAACCCATTTT.

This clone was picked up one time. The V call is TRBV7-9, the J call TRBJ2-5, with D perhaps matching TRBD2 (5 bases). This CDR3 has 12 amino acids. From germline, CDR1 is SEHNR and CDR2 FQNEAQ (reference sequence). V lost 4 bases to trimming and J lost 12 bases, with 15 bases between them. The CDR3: CASSYGPGTKYF. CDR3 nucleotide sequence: TGTGCCAGCAGCTACGGTCCGGGAACCAAGTACTTC.

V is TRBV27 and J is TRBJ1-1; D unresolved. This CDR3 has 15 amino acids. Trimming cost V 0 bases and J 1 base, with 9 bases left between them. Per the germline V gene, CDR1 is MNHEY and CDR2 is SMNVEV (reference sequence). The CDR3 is CASSLSAAWNTEAFF. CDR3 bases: TGTGCCAGCAGTTTATCGGCTGCTTGGAACACTGAAGCTTTCTTT.

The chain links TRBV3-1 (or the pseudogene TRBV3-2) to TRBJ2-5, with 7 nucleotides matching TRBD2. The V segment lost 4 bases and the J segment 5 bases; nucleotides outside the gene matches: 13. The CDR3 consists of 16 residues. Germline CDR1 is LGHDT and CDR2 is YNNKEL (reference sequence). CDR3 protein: CASSRYGEGSGETQYF. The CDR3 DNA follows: TGTGCCAGCAGCCGGTACGGGGAGGGATCAGGGGAGACCCAGTACTTC.

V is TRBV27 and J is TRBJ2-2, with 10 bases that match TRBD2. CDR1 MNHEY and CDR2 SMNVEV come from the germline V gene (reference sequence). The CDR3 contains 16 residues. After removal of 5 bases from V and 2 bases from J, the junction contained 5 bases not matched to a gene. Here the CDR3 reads CASSPGLAVNTGELFF. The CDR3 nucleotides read TGTGCCAGCAGTCCCGGACTAGCGGTTAACACCGGGGAGCTGTTTTTT.

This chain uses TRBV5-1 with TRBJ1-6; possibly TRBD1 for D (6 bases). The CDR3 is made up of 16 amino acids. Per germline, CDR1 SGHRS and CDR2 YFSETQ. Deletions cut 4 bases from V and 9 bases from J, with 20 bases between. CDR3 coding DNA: TGCGCCAGCAGCCGCACAGTACAGGGAGACGGTTCACCCCTCCACTTT. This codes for CASSRTVQGDGSPLHF. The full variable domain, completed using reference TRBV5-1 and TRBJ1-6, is KAGVTQTPRYLIKTRGQQVTLSCSPISGHRSVSWYQQTPGQGLQFLFEYFSETQRNKGNFPGRFSGRQFSNSRSEMNVSTLELGDSALYLCASSRTVQGDGSPLHFGNGTRLTVT.

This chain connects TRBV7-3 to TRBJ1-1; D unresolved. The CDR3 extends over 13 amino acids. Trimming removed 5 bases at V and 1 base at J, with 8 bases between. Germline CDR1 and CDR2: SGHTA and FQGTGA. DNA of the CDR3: TGTGCCAGCAGCCCAGGAGGGAACACTGAAGCTTTCTTT. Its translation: CASSPGGNTEAFF.